Listed here are 12 T cell receptor beta chains from one sample, sequenced in a study of CD8 T cells in Susac syndrome. When the RNA was reverse transcribed, random hexamers were used with an input of roughly 0.45 to 1 ug. TCRdb re-derived calls from the immunoSEQ multiplex PCR reads in MiXCR, one entry per CDR3 protein. The data hold 150,000 to 200,000 distinct CDR3 sequences, with 94% observed a single time. Sequenced input: CD4+ T cells from PBMCs. The receptors originated from a human donor with multiple sclerosis.

The chain employs TRBV5-4 and TRBJ1-4; 7 nucleotides match TRBD1. The CDR3 runs 16 residues. Germline lookup yields CDR1 SGHNT and CDR2 YYREEE (reference sequence). V was pared by 4 bases and J by 3 bases, with 9 bases of the junction left unmatched. DNA of the CDR3: TGTGCCAGCAGCACTAAAACGGGACAGTCTAATGAAAAACTGTTTTTT. As protein: CASSTKTGQSNEKLFF.

This clonotype was picked up a small number of times. One junction end disagrees with the germline gene, perhaps due to a read error. J is TRBJ1-2 and V is TRBV7-9; D is undetermined. CDR3 size: 12 residues. Looked up from germline, CDR1 is SEHNR and CDR2 is FQNEAQ (reference sequence). CDR3 residues: CASSLEGYGYTF. The CDR3 bases are TGTGCCAGCAGTTTAGAGGGCTATGGCTACACCTTC.

The rearrangement links TRBV5-4 to TRBJ2-3, with D hard to call. Trimming took 1 base from V and 2 from J, leaving 8 bases between them. Germline assignment: CDR1 SGHNT and CDR2 YYREEE (reference sequence). This CDR3 contains 14 residues. The CDR3 coding sequence is TGTGCCAGCAGCTTGTCCAGATACACAGATACGCAGTATTTT. Translation: CASSLSRYTDTQYF.

The rearrangement links TRBV12-3 or TRBV12-4 to TRBJ2-7; D is undetermined. Trimming took off 2 bases at V and 3 bases at J, with 11 bases between the two ends. This CDR3 has 14 residues. CDR3 region: CASSLQEYGYEQYF. CDR3 bases: TGTGCCAGCAGTTTACAGGAGTACGGCTACGAGCAGTACTTC.

This sequence joins TRBV12-3 or TRBV12-4 and TRBJ2-5; possible D gene TRBD2, 5 bases. V gave up 2 bases and J gave up 0 bases, with 10 bases separating them. The CDR3 is 15 residues long. CDR3 DNA: TGTGCCAGCAGTTTATCCCCGGACTACCAAGAGACCCAGTACTTC. This gives the protein CASSLSPDYQETQYF.

For the CDR3, the DNA is TGTGCCAGCAGCCCGGGACAGGGTCTAGTATTGGGTGAAAAACTGTTTTTT. Translation gives CASSPGQGLVLGEKLFF. The V gene is TRBV7-9, the J gene TRBJ1-4, with TRBD1 matching 9 bases. The CDR3 totals 17 residues. Germline V gene lookup returns CDR1 SEHNR and CDR2 FQNEAQ (reference sequence). V was pared by 5 bases and J by 7 bases, with 14 bases of the junction left unmatched. Full variable domain (outside the CDR3, taken from reference TRBV7-9 and TRBJ1-4): DTGVSQNPRHKITKRGQNVTFRCDPISEHNRLYWYRQTLGQGPEFLTYFQNEAQLEKSRLLSDRFSAERPKGSFSTLEIQRTEQGDSAMYLCASSPGQGLVLGEKLFFGSGTQLSVL.

The chain couples TRBV19 to TRBJ1-3, with D uncertain. Germline V gene sequence: CDR1 LNHDA, CDR2 SQIVND (reference sequence). This CDR3 region has 12 residues. V was cut by 6 bases and J by 1 base, with 4 bases left in between. The DNA for the CDR3 is TGTGCCAGTAGGGAATCTGGAAACACCATATATTTT. It codes for CASRESGNTIYF.

The V gene is TRBV6-5, the J gene TRBJ2-7; D not resolved. Trimming pared 6 bases from V and 2 bases from J, leaving 11 bases between. This CDR3 has 13 residues. Germline lookup yields CDR1 MNHEY and CDR2 SVGAGI. CDR3 sequence: CASSRRVTYEQYF. The CDR3 bases are TGTGCCAGCAGCCGCCGGGTGACCTACGAGCAGTACTTC.

The chain links TRBV27 to TRBJ2-3; 12 bases match TRBD1. Unmatched junction bases numbered 2, after V lost 4 bases and J lost 3 bases. The germline CDR1 and CDR2 sequences are MNHEY and SMNVEV (reference sequence). The length of the CDR3 is 15 residues. In DNA, the CDR3 is TGTGCCAGCAGTTGGGACAGGGGGCTAACAGATACGCAGTATTTT. Amino acid sequence: CASSWDRGLTDTQYF.

The chain couples TRBV4-1 to TRBJ2-2, with TRBD2 matching 7 bases. V lost 1 base, J lost 2 bases, and 10 bases stayed unmatched. Germline values: CDR1 MGHRA, CDR2 YSYEKL. The CDR3 has 18 amino acids. CDR3 DNA: TGCGCCAGCAGCCAAGGGGCGTGGGGGGGTAGTAACACCGGGGAGCTGTTTTTT. Translation gives CASSQGAWGGSNTGELFF.

The V call is TRBV25-1, the J call TRBJ1-6, with D unresolved. The CDR3 is 13 residues long. Deletions cut 7 bases from V and 8 bases from J, with 12 bases between. Germline CDR1 reads MGHDK; CDR2 reads SYGVNS. CDR3 loop: CASMQTEYSPLHF. The CDR3 DNA sequence: TGTGCCAGCATGCAAACCGAGTATTCACCCCTCCACTTT.

This chain joins TRBV20-1 and TRBJ2-1; 8 nucleotides match TRBD2. CDR1 DFQATT and CDR2 SNEGSKA come from the germline V gene (reference sequence). V lost 4 bases, J lost 0 bases, and 14 bases stayed unmatched. The CDR3 spans 18 residues. The CDR3 DNA reads as TGCAGTGCTACCGAGCCGAGCGGGAGAGGGTCCTCCTACAATGAGCAGTTCTTC. It encodes CSATEPSGRGSSYNEQFF.